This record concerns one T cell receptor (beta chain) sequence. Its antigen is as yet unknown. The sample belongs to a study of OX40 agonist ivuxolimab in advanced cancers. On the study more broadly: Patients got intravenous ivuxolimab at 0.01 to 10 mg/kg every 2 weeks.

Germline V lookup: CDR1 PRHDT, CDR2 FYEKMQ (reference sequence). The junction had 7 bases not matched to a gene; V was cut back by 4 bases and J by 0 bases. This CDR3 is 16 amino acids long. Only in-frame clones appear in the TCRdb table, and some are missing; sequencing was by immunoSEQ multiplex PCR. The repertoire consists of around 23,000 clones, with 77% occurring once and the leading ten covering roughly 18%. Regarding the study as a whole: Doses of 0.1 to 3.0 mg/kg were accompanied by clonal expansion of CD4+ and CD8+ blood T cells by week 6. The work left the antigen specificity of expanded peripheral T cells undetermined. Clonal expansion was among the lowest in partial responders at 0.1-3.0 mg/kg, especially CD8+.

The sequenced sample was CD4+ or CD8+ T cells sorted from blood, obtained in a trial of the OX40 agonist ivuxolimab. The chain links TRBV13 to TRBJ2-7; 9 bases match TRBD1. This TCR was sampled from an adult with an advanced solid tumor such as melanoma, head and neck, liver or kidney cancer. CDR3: CASSYYMTGGSYEQYF. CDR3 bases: TGTGCCAGCAGCTACTACATGACAGGGGGCTCCTACGAGCAGTACTTC.